These T cell receptor beta chains were read from a single sample in a study of blood T cell repertoires in COVID-19. Method: immunoSEQ multiplex PCR; TCRdb's copy keeps in-frame clones and lacks some. The table lists 56,000 or so clones, under 85% of them singletons. Sequencing was performed on peripheral blood. These receptors were taken from a woman aged 70-85 years with acute or convalescent COVID-19. The CDR3 runs from the conserved cysteine through the conserved F or W. The D gene is left open where the match is weak. Clone sizes are given selectively: once, few, many, or a class where the clone is expanded.

V gene	J gene	D gene	clone size	CDR3 DNA	CDR3 protein
TRBV12-3/TRBV12-4	TRBJ1-5	NA	NA	TGTGCCAGCAGTTTATCTGTCTCGCCCCAGCATTTT	CASSLSVSPQHF
TRBV5-4	TRBJ1-2	NA	once	TGTGCCAGCAGCTTTGAGCCGAGCTATGGCTACACCTTC	CASSFEPSYGYTF
TRBV27	TRBJ2-7	NA	NA	TGTGCCAGCAGACGAGGTAGCGGCTCTGCCTACGAGCAGTACTTC	CASRRGSGSAYEQYF
TRBV4-2	TRBJ1-2	TRBD1	NA	TGTGCCAGCAGCCCGACAGGGGATGACTATGGCTACACCTTC	CASSPTGDDYGYTF
TRBV5-4	TRBJ2-7	NA	NA	TGTGCCAGCAGCGAGGGCCCCCGGGGCTCCTACGAGCAGTACTTC	CASSEGPRGSYEQYF
TRBV29-1	TRBJ1-3	TRBD1	NA	TGCAGCGTTGGACAGGGAGATAACACCATATATTTT	CSVGQGDNTIYF
TRBV7-9	TRBJ2-7	NA	few	TGTGCCAGCAGCTCGCAGGGAAACTACGAGCAGTACTTC	CASSSQGNYEQYF
TRBV28	TRBJ2-3	TRBD1	NA	TGTGCCAGCAGTTCACCAGGGGGCCCAGATACGCAGTATTTT	CASSSPGGPDTQYF
TRBV11-3	TRBJ2-7	NA	NA	TGTGCCAGCAGCTCACAGGCCTCAAAAAAGCAGTACTTC	CASSSQASKKQYF
TRBV7-2	TRBJ1-2	NA	NA	TGTGCCAGCAGCTTAATTTCAGGGGACTATGGCTACACCTTC	CASSLISGDYGYTF
TRBV15	TRBJ2-3	TRBD2	NA	TGTGCCACCAGCAGATTCGCTAGCGGGGCGGAAGATACGCAGTATTTT	CATSRFASGAEDTQYF
TRBV11-2	TRBJ2-7	NA	NA	TGTGCCAGCAGCTACGACGGGGGCTACGAGCAGTACTTC	CASSYDGGYEQYF
TRBV5-1	TRBJ2-1	TRBD2	NA	TGCGCCAGCACCCCCCTCTCGGGGGGGCGCAATGAGCAGTTCTTC	CASTPLSGGRNEQFF
TRBV5-5	TRBJ2-4	TRBD2	NA	TGTGCCAGCAGCCTCGGACTAGCGGGGAGAACCCTAGCCAAAAACATTCAGTACTTC	CASSLGLAGRTLAKNIQYF
TRBV7-7	TRBJ2-5	NA	NA	TGTGCTAGCAGCTTAATCCGGCAAGAGACCCAGTACTTC	CASSLIRQETQYF
TRBV6-1	TRBJ1-4	TRBD1	NA	TGTGCCAGCAGTGACAGGGGGCTTCCTAATGAAAAACTGTTTTTT	CASSDRGLPNEKLFF
TRBV10-3	TRBJ1-1	TRBD1	few	TGTGCCATCAGGCCCGGGACAGGACTCATGAACACTGAAGCTTTCTTT	CAIRPGTGLMNTEAFF
TRBV5-1	TRBJ2-5	NA	NA	TGCGCCAGCAGCTTATCCCCCGCCGGTAAGACCCAGTACTTC	CASSLSPAGKTQYF
TRBV24-1	TRBJ2-2	TRBD2	NA	TGTGCCACCAGTGACGCGACCAGCGGGGGGTCCACCGGGGAGCTGTTTTTT	CATSDATSGGSTGELFF
TRBV9	TRBJ2-7	TRBD1	NA	TGTGCCAGCGGGACAGGATACGAGCAGTACTTC	CASGTGYEQYF
TRBV27	TRBJ2-5	NA	NA	TGTGCCAGCAGTCCTCGGGGTAGCGGTGGGATGGCCCAGTACTTC	CASSPRGSGGMAQYF
TRBV15	TRBJ1-5	NA	NA	TGTGCCACCAGCAGAGCCGTGGGGAGAAACGGGCAGCCCCAGCATTTT	CATSRAVGRNGQPQHF
TRBV29-1	TRBJ2-3	NA	NA	TGCAGCGCAGGGGGGCAGGGAGGGGCAGATACGCAGTATTTT	CSAGGQGGADTQYF
TRBV7-8	TRBJ2-3	TRBD2	once	TGTGCCAGCAGCGAGAACGGGGCCCTAGCGGGGGGGTCCAGCACAGATACGCAGTATTTT	CASSENGALAGGSSTDTQYF
TRBV3-1/TRBV3-2	TRBJ1-5	NA	once	TGTGCCAGCAGCCCCCCAGGGAATCAGCCCCAGCATTTT	CASSPPGNQPQHF
TRBV5-3	TRBJ2-3	NA	NA	TGTGCCAGAAGCTTGGACGGGGGGCCACCTTTAAGCACAGATACGCAGTATTTT	CARSLDGGPPLSTDTQYF
TRBV30	TRBJ2-3	TRBD2	NA	TGTGCCTGGAGCCCTAGCGGGGGGAATAGCACAGATACGCAGTATTTT	CAWSPSGGNSTDTQYF
TRBV5-5	TRBJ2-3	TRBD2	NA	TGTGCCAGCAGCTTGTGGGGCAGTGCGGGGGTATCAGATACGCAGTATTTT	CASSLWGSAGVSDTQYF
TRBV4-3	TRBJ2-7	NA	NA	TGCGCCAGCAGCCAAGATCGGAGCAGGGGACCGACCTACGAGCAGTACTTC	CASSQDRSRGPTYEQYF
TRBV27	TRBJ2-1	TRBD2	NA	TGTGCCAGCAGTTTTCTCAGGACTAGCGGGGGGTTCCACAATGAGCAGTTCTTC	CASSFLRTSGGFHNEQFF
TRBV6-5	TRBJ2-3	TRBD1	NA	TGTGCCAGCAGTTGGGGCGGGACAGGGCGTACAGATACGCAGTATTTT	CASSWGGTGRTDTQYF
TRBV6-5	TRBJ1-2	NA	NA	TGTGCCAGCAGTTACAATGCGGGGGTCTATGGCTACACCTTC	CASSYNAGVYGYTF
TRBV29-1	TRBJ1-3	TRBD1	NA	TGCAGCGTGGCTACAGGGGGATACTCTGGAAACACCATATATTTT	CSVATGGYSGNTIYF
TRBV4-1	TRBJ1-5	NA	NA	TGCGCCAGCAGCCAAGGGTGGGAGCTCAATCAGCCCCAGCATTTT	CASSQGWELNQPQHF
TRBV5-1	TRBJ2-5	NA	NA	TGCGCCAGCAGCCTCGTCCTCCAAGAGACCCAGTACTTC	CASSLVLQETQYF
TRBV5-6	TRBJ1-3	NA	NA	TGTGCCAGCAGCTTCAGGCCGAGCTCTGGAAACACCATATATTTT	CASSFRPSSGNTIYF
TRBV5-1	TRBJ2-1	NA	NA	TGCGCCAGCAGCCCGGGGGGCGGAGGCTCCTACAATGAGCAGTTCTTC	CASSPGGGGSYNEQFF
TRBV4-3	TRBJ2-5	TRBD2	NA	TGCGCCAGCAGCCAAGATCTCCAAGCGGGGGCCCAAGAGACCCAGTACTTC	CASSQDLQAGAQETQYF
TRBV3-1/TRBV3-2	TRBJ1-1	TRBD1	NA	TGTGCCAGCAGCCAAGGTACAGGGGACACTGAAGCTTTCTTT	CASSQGTGDTEAFF
TRBV24-1	TRBJ2-3	TRBD2	few	TGTGCCACCAGTGATTTGACGAGCGGGGGGCACACAGATACGCAGTATTTT	CATSDLTSGGHTDTQYF
TRBV7-2	TRBJ1-4	NA	few	TGTGCCAGCAGCTTAGCGGCAGGGATCGGAGTAGATGAAAAACTGTTTTTT	CASSLAAGIGVDEKLFF
TRBV2	TRBJ2-1	TRBD2	NA	TGTGCCAGCAGTGAACGGGTAGCGGGCTACAATGAGCAGTTCTTC	CASSERVAGYNEQFF
TRBV28	TRBJ2-3	TRBD2	NA	TGTGCCAGCAGCCTAGCGGGGGGCCCCCGAAATACGCAGTATTTT	CASSLAGGPRNTQYF
TRBV5-4	TRBJ2-1	NA	NA	TGTGCCAGCAGGGGGAGCTACCCTGGGTACAATGAGCAGTTCTTC	CASRGSYPGYNEQFF
TRBV7-2	TRBJ2-1	TRBD2	NA	TGTGCCAGCAGCTCAGCTCGGGGGGGCCGGGGAGATGAGCAGTTCTTC	CASSSARGGRGDEQFF
TRBV12-3/TRBV12-4	TRBJ2-1	NA	NA	TGTGCCAGCAGGAGGAGTGATGAGCAGTTCTTC	CASRRSDEQFF
TRBV5-1	TRBJ1-2	NA	NA	TGCGCCAGCAGCCTGACCCAGGGGAACTATGGCTACACCTTC	CASSLTQGNYGYTF
TRBV12-3/TRBV12-4	TRBJ1-5	NA	NA	TGTGCCAGCACCTTGGGAGGGGCCCAGCCCCAGCATTTT	CASTLGGAQPQHF
TRBV2	TRBJ2-7	NA	few	TGTGCCAGCAGTGAACCTATGCGGCCCCTCCGCGAGCAGTACTTC	CASSEPMRPLREQYF
TRBV28	TRBJ1-3	TRBD1	NA	TGTGCCAGCAGTTTATCCCAGGACAGGGGCACCATATATTTT	CASSLSQDRGTIYF
TRBV12-5	TRBJ1-3	NA	NA	TGTGCTAGTGGTACCGCGGGGGCGCGCTCTGGAAACACCATATATTTT	CASGTAGARSGNTIYF